The rows below give T cell receptor beta chains drawn from one sample of a study of response to subunit inactivated influenza vaccine. TCRdb re-derived calls from the RT-PCR reads in MiXCR, one entry per CDR3 protein. The profile covers approximately 310,000 distinct CDR3 sequences, with 21% appearing a single time and around 9.6% taken by the ten largest. Sequencing was performed on PBMCs from blood, taken less than 22 months after vaccination. The origin of the receptors is a man aged 45-69 years who received an inactivated influenza vaccine. Both conserved end residues are part of each CDR3.

v_gene,j_gene,CDR3aa
TRBV25-1,TRBJ1-6,CATSSYNSPLHF
TRBV29-1,TRBJ1-2,CSYGALPYGYTF
TRBV29-1,TRBJ1-2,CSVEDMRLPSNYGYTF
TRBV12-3/TRBV12-4,TRBJ1-2,CASSYVLTGREGYTF
TRBV2,TRBJ1-1,CASRGTGGLNTEAFF
TRBV10-2,TRBJ2-7,CASSETRDRGEQYF
TRBV6-1,TRBJ1-5,CASSRDNQPQHF
TRBV9,TRBJ2-7,CASSTDLVALEYEQYF
TRBV20-1,TRBJ2-1,CSARDPTSGAYNEQFF
TRBV28,TRBJ2-1,CASSLYTGEQFF
TRBV3-1,TRBJ1-3,CASSPSGPSSGNTIYF